This T cell receptor (beta chain) originates from a study of T cells after yellow fever vaccination. Points from the study as a whole: The secondary response peaked faster, at day 5 versus 15, but was weaker. The booster response re-showed most primary clones: about 96% CD4, 88% CD8. Researchers cautioned that FACS-sorted repertoires could harbor abundant clonotypes contaminating from the bulk population.

They built TCR cDNA with 5'RACE template switching, a step that put in a universal primer site and UMIs. MiXCR, applied by TCRdb to the 5' RACE reads, yields one record per CDR3 protein. In the table there are about 220,000 distinct CDR3 sequences, 3% to 4% of which are singletons. The germline gives CDR1 MNHNY, CDR2 SVGAGI (reference sequence). Losses at the gene ends were 6 bases for V and 0 bases for J; bases not matched to a gene: 8. The CDR3 sequence is 16 residues long. Concerning this clonotype itself: As yet, its antigen is unknown.

The sample was CD4+ T cells sorted from PBMCs, taken 10 days after the yellow fever booster vaccination. The TCR comes from a man aged 18 to 30 who received the YFV17D yellow fever vaccine. The chain joins TRBV6-6 to TRBJ1-3, with 7 bases matching TRBD1. The CDR3 region has the DNA TGTGCCAGCAGATCTCGACGGGACAGCTCTGGAAACACCATATATTTT. Protein product: CASRSRRDSSGNTIYF.